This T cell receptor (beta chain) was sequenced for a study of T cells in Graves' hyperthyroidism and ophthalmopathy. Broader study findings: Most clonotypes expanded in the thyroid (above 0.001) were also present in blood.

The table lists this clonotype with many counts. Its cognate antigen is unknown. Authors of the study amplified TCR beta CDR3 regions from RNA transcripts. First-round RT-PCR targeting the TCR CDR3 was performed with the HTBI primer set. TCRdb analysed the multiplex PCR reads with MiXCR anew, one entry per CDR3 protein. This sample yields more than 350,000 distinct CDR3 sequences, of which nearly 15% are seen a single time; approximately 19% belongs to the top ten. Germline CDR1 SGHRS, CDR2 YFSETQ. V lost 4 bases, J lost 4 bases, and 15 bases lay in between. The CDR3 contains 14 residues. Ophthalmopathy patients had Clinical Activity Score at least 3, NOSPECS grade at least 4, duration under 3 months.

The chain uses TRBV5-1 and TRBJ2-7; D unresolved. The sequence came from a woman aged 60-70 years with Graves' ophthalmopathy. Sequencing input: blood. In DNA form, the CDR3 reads TGCGCCAGCAGCCAAGAAGGCCCGAGGTACGAGCAGTACTTC. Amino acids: CASSQEGPRYEQYF.